This T cell receptor (beta chain) was recorded in a study of identifying expanded T cells in peripheral blood. Whole-study findings and limits: Differentially abundant clones: roughly 1.2 between replicates, about 15 at around 14 days, less than 20 at four.

Germline CDR1 reads SGHAT; CDR2 reads FQNNGV. This CDR3 is built from 19 residues. Trimming took off 4 bases at V and 0 bases at J, with 19 bases between the two ends. Using immunoSEQ multiplex PCR, the repertoire was profiled, and TCRdb retains in-frame clones only, with some absent. The sample contains about 78,000 clones, more than 75% of which appear only once. Points on this clone: Its target is unknown.

This receptor was obtained from a person aged 18 to 75 in good health. The chain links TRBV11-2 to TRBJ1-6, with unresolved D. Sequencing was performed on blood. This CDR3 reads CASSSRQTFWSSYNSPLHF. The CDR3 coding sequence is TGTGCCAGCAGCTCCAGGCAGACATTCTGGAGCTCCTATAATTCACCCCTCCACTTT.